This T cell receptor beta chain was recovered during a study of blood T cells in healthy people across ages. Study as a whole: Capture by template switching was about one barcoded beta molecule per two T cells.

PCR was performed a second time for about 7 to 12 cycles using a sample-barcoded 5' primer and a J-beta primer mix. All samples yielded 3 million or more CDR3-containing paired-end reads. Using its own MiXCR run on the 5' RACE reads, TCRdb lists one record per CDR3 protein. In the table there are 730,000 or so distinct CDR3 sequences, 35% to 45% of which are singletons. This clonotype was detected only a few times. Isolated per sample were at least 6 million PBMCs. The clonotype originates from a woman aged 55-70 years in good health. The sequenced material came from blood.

CDR3 sequence: CASSVRGGEKLFF. DNA of the CDR3: TGTGCCAGCAGCGTCAGGGGAGGTGAAAAACTGTTTTTT. This sequence joins TRBV25-1 and TRBJ1-4, with D perhaps TRBD1 (6 bases). The germline V and J ends were trimmed by 6 bases and 7 bases, with 12 bases remaining between them. Germline assignment: CDR1 MGHDK and CDR2 SYGVNS. The CDR3 runs to 13 residues.